Sequencing of this T cell receptor (beta chain) was carried out in a study of CD8 T cells in ankylosing spondylitis. Study-level points and caveats: There were earlier reports of some motif variants in reactive arthritis synovial fluid and blood.

TCRdb reprocessed the 5' RACE reads with MiXCR, giving one entry per CDR3 protein. The data contain under 250,000 distinct CDR3 sequences, roughly a third of them singletons. CDR3 length: 15 amino acids. Germline V gives CDR1 DFQATT, CDR2 SNEGSKA (reference sequence). Of note for this clonotype: Antigen unknown. An end of the junction differs from the germline gene, which may be a read error.

This clonotype was sampled from a male donor with ankylosing spondylitis or in good health (not recorded which). Material for sequencing was blood, either unsorted or a sorted T cell fraction (not recorded which). The rearrangement uses TRBV20-1 and TRBJ2-3, with a weak D call TRBD2 (7 bases). The CDR3 DNA reads TGCAGAGCTAGAGATATGAGGGGGGGCCCCGATACGCAGTATTTT. It encodes CRARDMRGGPDTQYF.